The T cell receptor (beta chain) under discussion was sequenced for a study of shared clonotypes between healthy human individuals. The CDR3 is 19 residues long. Germline assignment: CDR1 SGHTA and CDR2 FQGNSA. Between the trimmed V and J ends, which lost 1 base and 4 bases, there was a span of 26 bases. TCRdb's table, derived via immunoSEQ multiplex PCR, lists solely in-frame clones and lacks some. The sample consists of 500,000 to 700,000 clones, 95% of them appearing once. Positive CCR7 selection of CD45RO-negative cells yielded the naive CD8 cells, and terminally differentiated effector memory CD45RA+ cells were excluded. The study, taken as a whole, reports: Sharing of clonotypes among donors was expected to vary with sequencing depth. The study generally estimated greater richness for naive than memory subsets. Blood alone was sampled, and tissue repertoires likely differ. Clonotypes not shared had lower generation probabilities than those common to all four donors.

Turning to this clone: No antigen is known for it.

The material sequenced was naive CD8+ T cells sorted from blood. This TCR was sampled from a woman in her twenties or thirties in good health. The genes are TRBV7-2 and TRBJ2-7, with a tentative D call TRBD1 (6 bases). CDR3 DNA: TGTGCCAGCAGCTTAGGGGGGCCCCTTCTCGAGGGAGATTTTTACGAGCAGTACTTC. It is translated as CASSLGGPLLEGDFYEQYF.